A selection of T cell receptor beta chains follows, all from one sample in a study of blood T cell repertoires in COVID-19. The table came from immunoSEQ multiplex PCR; TCRdb's copy has only in-frame clones and leaves some out. The table records around 260,000 clones, roughly 85% of them present only once. The sequenced material came from peripheral blood. The source is a woman aged 45-59 years who had recovered from COVID-19. Each CDR3 is given with its conserved first and last residue. D genes are given only for firm matches. Not every row has a clone size; where given, it reads once, few, many or a size class.

j_gene | v_gene | abundance | d_gene | CDR3aa | CDR3nt
TRBJ2-5 | TRBV5-8 | . | . | CASSLVGATYF | TGTGCCAGCAGCTTGGTAGGGGCCACGTACTTC
TRBJ2-7 | TRBV20-1 | . | . | CSASPKSYEQYF | TGCAGTGCTAGTCCCAAATCCTACGAGCAGTACTTC
TRBJ2-2 | TRBV6-6 | few | . | CASRPSADGELFF | TGTGCCAGCAGGCCCTCTGCGGACGGGGAGCTGTTTTTT
TRBJ1-4 | TRBV30 | once | . | CAWRTTGHANEKLFF | TGTGCCTGGAGAACCACAGGTCATGCTAATGAAAAACTGTTTTTT
TRBJ1-1 | TRBV5-6 | . | . | CASSLLSGNTEAFF | TGTGCCAGCAGCTTGCTTTCCGGGAACACTGAAGCTTTCTTT
TRBJ1-1 | TRBV3-1/TRBV3-2 | . | TRBD1 | CASSLRTGVRAFF | TGTGCCAGCAGCCTTAGGACAGGGGTACGCGCTTTCTTT
TRBJ2-7 | TRBV20-1 | . | TRBD1 | CSASLGQHYEQYF | TGCAGTGCTAGTCTGGGACAGCACTACGAGCAGTACTTC
TRBJ2-3 | TRBV11-2 | once | . | CASSGSGDPSTDTQYF | TGTGCCAGCAGCGGGTCAGGGGACCCTAGCACAGATACGCAGTATTTT
TRBJ2-2 | TRBV2 | . | . | CASSAQGMDTGELFF | TGTGCCAGCAGTGCCCAGGGCATGGACACCGGGGAGCTGTTTTTT
TRBJ1-5 | TRBV5-5 | many | . | CASSLDYNQPQHF | TGTGCCAGCAGCTTGGACTACAATCAGCCCCAGCATTTT
TRBJ1-4 | TRBV2 | . | TRBD1 | CASSTRQGTNEKLFF | TGTGCCAGCAGTACCAGACAGGGCACTAATGAAAAACTGTTTTTT
TRBJ2-3 | TRBV19 | . | . | CASSIGPGSGRLTDTQYF | TGTGCCAGTAGTATTGGGCCTGGTAGCGGCCGCCTCACAGATACGCAGTATTTT
TRBJ1-4 | TRBV2 | . | TRBD1 | CASNSPGQVWGKLFF | TGTGCCAGCAACTCTCCGGGACAGGTTTGGGGAAAACTGTTTTTT
TRBJ2-3 | TRBV2 | . | TRBD2 | CASSAPAGGTDTQYF | TGTGCCAGCAGCGCTCCAGCGGGGGGGACAGATACGCAGTATTTT
TRBJ1-1 | TRBV15 | . | . | CAIPGQANTEAFF | TGTGCCATCCCGGGACAAGCGAACACTGAAGCTTTCTTT
TRBJ1-5 | TRBV27 | . | . | CACSRAQPQHF | TGTGCATGTTCGAGGGCACAGCCCCAGCATTTT
TRBJ1-4 | TRBV5-1 | . | TRBD1 | CASRSGQATNEKLFF | TGCGCCAGCAGGTCAGGACAGGCCACTAATGAAAAACTGTTTTTT
TRBJ2-7 | TRBV7-9 | . | . | CASSLSGYEQYF | TGTGCCAGCAGCTTATCAGGCTACGAGCAGTACTTC
TRBJ2-7 | TRBV27 | . | . | CASSFATSYEQYF | TGTGCCAGCAGTTTTGCAACATCCTACGAGCAGTACTTC
TRBJ2-7 | TRBV7-3 | . | TRBD2 | CASSPQSGGSLPDEQYF | TGTGCCAGCAGCCCCCAGAGCGGGGGGTCTCTCCCCGACGAGCAGTACTTC
TRBJ2-7 | TRBV5-5 | once | TRBD1 | CASSLTGGRAYEQYF | TGTGCCAGCAGCTTGACAGGGGGTAGGGCCTACGAGCAGTACTTC
TRBJ2-7 | TRBV6-1 | few | . | CASSEGRIYEQYF | TGTGCCAGCAGTGAGGGCAGAATCTACGAGCAGTACTTC
TRBJ1-2 | TRBV18 | . | TRBD1 | CASSLGQGDGYTF | TGTGCCAGCTCACTCGGACAGGGGGATGGCTACACCTTC
TRBJ2-7 | TRBV28 | once | . | CASSPRLSPYEQYF | TGTGCCAGCAGTCCTAGGTTATCGCCCTACGAGCAGTACTTC
TRBJ1-1 | TRBV30 | . | TRBD1 | CAWQGVNTEAFF | TGTGCCTGGCAGGGGGTGAACACTGAAGCTTTCTTT
TRBJ1-5 | TRBV7-6 | . | TRBD1 | CASSPTTGLGNQPQHF | TGTGCCAGCAGCCCTACGACAGGGTTGGGAAATCAGCCCCAGCATTTT
TRBJ2-3 | TRBV3-1/TRBV3-2 | . | TRBD2 | CASSQTGTSGGPIDTQYF | TGTGCCAGCAGCCAAACCGGGACTAGCGGGGGGCCTATAGATACGCAGTATTTT
TRBJ1-6 | TRBV28 | once | . | CASRSTGTNSPLHF | TGTGCCAGCAGGTCGACAGGCACTAATTCACCCCTCCACTTT
TRBJ2-7 | TRBV2 | . | . | CASRGGSGRGAEQYF | TGTGCCAGCAGGGGTGGCAGTGGGAGAGGTGCGGAGCAGTACTTC
TRBJ2-3 | TRBV7-2 | . | TRBD1 | CANRRGQGGADTQYF | TGTGCCAACAGACGGGGACAGGGGGGTGCAGATACGCAGTATTTT
TRBJ1-2 | TRBV4-1 | once | TRBD1 | CASSPDPTGAFGYTF | TGCGCCAGCAGCCCGGACCCCACAGGGGCATTCGGCTACACCTTC